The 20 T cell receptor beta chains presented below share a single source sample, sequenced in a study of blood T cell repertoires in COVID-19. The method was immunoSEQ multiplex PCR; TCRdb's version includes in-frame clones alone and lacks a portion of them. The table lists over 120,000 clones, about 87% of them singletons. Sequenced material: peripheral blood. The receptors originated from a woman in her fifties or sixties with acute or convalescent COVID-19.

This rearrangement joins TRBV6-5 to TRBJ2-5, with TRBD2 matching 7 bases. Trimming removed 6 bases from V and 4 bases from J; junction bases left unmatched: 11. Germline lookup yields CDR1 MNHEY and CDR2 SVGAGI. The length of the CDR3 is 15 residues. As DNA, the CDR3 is TGTGCCAGCAGGCTTCAGCGGGGACCGGGAGAGACCCAGTACTTC. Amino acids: CASRLQRGPGETQYF.

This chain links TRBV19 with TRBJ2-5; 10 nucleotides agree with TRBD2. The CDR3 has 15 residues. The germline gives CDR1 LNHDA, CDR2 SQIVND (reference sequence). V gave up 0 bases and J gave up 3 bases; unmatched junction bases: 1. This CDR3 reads CASSIDTSGKETQYF. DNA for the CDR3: TGTGCCAGTAGTATAGATACTAGCGGGAAAGAGACCCAGTACTTC.

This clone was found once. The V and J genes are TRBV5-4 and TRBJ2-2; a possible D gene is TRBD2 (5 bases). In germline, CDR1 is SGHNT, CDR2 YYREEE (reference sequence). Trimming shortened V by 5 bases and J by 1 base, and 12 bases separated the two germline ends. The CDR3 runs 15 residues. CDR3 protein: CASRLGLENTGELFF. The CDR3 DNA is TGTGCCAGCAGACTTGGACTCGAGAACACCGGGGAGCTGTTTTTT.

CDR3 DNA: TGTGCCAGCAGCCAATCTCAGTTCCTGACTGAGGAGACCCAGTACTTC. This gives the protein CASSQSQFLTEETQYF. V is TRBV16 and J is TRBJ2-5; D is undetermined. The CDR3 has 16 amino acids. The germline V and J ends were trimmed by 0 bases and 5 bases, with 16 bases remaining between them. Per the germline V gene, CDR1 is KGHSY and CDR2 is FQNENV.

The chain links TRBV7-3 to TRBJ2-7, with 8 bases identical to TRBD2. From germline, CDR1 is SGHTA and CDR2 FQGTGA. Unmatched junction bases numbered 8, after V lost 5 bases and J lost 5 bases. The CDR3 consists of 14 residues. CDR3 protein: CASSPGTSGHEQYF. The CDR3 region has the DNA TGTGCCAGCAGCCCCGGGACTAGTGGCCACGAGCAGTACTTC.

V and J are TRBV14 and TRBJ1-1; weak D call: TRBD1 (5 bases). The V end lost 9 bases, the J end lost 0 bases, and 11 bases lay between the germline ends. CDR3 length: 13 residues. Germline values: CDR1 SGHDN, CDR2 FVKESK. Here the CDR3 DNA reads TGTGCCAGTGCGACAGTTATGAACACTGAAGCTTTCTTT. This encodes CASATVMNTEAFF. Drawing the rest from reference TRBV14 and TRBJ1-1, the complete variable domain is EAGVTQFPSHSVIEKGQTVTLRCDPISGHDNLYWYRRVMGKEIKFLLHFVKESKQDESGMPNNRFLAERTGGTYSTLKVQPAELEDSGVYFCASATVMNTEAFFGQGTRLTVV.

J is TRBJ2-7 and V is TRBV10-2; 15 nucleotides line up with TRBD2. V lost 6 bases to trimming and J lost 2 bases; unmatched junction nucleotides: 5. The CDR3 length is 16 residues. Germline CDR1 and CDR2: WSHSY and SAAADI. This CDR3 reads CASSTGTSGRTYEQYF. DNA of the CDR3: TGCGCCAGCAGCACTGGGACTAGCGGGAGGACCTACGAGCAGTACTTC.

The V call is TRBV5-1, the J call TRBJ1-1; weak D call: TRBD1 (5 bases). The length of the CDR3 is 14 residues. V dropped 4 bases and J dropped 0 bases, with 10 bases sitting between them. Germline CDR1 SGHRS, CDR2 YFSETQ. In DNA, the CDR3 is TGCGCCAGCAGCATGGGGCAGTTGAACACTGAAGCTTTCTTT. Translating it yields CASSMGQLNTEAFF.

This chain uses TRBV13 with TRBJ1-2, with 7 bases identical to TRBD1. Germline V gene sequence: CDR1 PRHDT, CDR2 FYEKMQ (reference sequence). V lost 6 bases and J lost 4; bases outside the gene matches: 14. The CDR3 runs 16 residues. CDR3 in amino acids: CASREGTAPFLYGYTF. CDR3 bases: TGTGCCAGCAGGGAAGGGACAGCTCCTTTTCTCTATGGCTACACCTTC.

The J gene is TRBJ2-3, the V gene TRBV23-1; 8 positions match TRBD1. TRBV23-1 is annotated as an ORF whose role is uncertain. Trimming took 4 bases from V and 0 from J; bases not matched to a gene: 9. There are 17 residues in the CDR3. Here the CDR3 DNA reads TGCGCCAGCAGTCCCAGAGGGGGACAGGTCAGCACAGATACGCAGTATTTT. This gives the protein CASSPRGGQVSTDTQYF.

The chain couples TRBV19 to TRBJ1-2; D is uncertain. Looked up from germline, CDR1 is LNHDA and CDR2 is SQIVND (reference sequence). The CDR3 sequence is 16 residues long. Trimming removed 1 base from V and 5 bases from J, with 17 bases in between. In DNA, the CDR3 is TGTGCCAGTAGTATAGGGCAAATCCGGACTTCTTATGGCTACACCTTC. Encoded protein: CASSIGQIRTSYGYTF.

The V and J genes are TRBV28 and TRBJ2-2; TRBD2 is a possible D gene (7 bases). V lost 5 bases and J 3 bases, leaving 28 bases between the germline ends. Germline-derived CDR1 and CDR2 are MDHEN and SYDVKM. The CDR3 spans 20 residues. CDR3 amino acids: CASSDDLWGGGGADTGELFF. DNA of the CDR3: TGTGCCAGCAGTGACGACCTTTGGGGGGGCGGTGGGGCGGACACCGGGGAGCTGTTTTTT.

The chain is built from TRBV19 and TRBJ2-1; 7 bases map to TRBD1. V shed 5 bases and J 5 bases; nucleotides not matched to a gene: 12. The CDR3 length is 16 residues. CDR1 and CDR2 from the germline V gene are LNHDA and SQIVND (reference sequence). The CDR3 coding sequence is TGTGCCAGTAGTTTCGAGCCGGGACAGAATAACAATGAGCAGTTCTTC. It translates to CASSFEPGQNNNEQFF.

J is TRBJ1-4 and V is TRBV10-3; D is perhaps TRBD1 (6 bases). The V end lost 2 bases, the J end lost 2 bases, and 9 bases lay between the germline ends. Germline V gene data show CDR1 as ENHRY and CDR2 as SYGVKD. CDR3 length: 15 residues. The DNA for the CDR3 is TGTGCCATCAGTGAGGAGGGGGTGACTAATGAAAAACTGTTTTTT. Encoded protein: CAISEEGVTNEKLFF.

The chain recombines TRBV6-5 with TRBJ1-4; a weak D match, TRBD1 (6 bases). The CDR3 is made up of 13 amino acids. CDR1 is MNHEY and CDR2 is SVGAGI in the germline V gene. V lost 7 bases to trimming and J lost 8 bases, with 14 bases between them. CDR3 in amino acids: CASKAGTPEKLFF. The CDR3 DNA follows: TGTGCCAGCAAGGCAGGGACACCCGAAAAACTGTTTTTT.

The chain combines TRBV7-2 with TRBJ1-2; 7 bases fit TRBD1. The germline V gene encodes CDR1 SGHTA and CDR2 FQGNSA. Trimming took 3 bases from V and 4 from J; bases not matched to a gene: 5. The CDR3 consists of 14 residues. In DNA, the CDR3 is TGTGCCAGCAGCTTTCCCGGGACAGCCTATGGCTACACCTTC. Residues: CASSFPGTAYGYTF.

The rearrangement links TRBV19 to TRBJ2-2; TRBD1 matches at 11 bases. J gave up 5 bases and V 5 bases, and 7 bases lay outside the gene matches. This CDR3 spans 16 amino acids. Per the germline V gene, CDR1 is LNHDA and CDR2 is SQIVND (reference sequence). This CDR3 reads CASSVRDRGATGELFF. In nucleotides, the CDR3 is TGTGCCAGTAGTGTCCGGGACAGGGGGGCTACCGGGGAGCTGTTTTTT.

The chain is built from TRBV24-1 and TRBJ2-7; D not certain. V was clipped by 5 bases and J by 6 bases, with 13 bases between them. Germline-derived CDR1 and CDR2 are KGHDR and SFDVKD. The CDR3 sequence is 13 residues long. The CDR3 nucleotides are TGTGCCACCAGTGGCGGTTTCGGGTCCGAGCAGTACTTC. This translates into CATSGGFGSEQYF.

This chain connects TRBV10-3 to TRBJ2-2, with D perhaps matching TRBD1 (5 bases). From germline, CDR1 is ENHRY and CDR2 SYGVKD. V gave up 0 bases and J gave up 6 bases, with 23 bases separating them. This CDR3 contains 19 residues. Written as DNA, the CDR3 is TGTGCCATCAGTGAGTCCTTTAATACAGAGGCAGGGCCAGCCGGGGAGCTGTTTTTT. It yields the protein CAISESFNTEAGPAGELFF.

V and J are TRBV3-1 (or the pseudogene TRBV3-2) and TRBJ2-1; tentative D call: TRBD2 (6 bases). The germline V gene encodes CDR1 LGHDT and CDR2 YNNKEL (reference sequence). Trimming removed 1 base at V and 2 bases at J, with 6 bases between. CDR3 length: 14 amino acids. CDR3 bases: TGTGCCAGCAGCCAAGGGACTACCTACAATGAGCAGTTCTTC. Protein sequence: CASSQGTTYNEQFF.